The T cell receptor (beta chain) under discussion was sequenced for a study of early T cells in non-severe SARS-CoV-2 infection. Study-level background: Bulk RNA taken from unsorted whole blood was sequenced, leaving chains unpaired. Overall study results and limits: Reliance on VDJdb matching favored anti-spike CD8 responses; private and CD4 specificities were missed.

This clonotype was picked up many times. What it recognizes is unknown. Between the trimmed V and J ends, which lost 7 bases and 0 bases, there was a span of 13 bases. There are 15 residues in the CDR3. Each single cDNA molecule received a unique molecular identifier. TCRdb re-called the 5' RACE reads through MiXCR, storing one row per CDR3 protein. The repertoire holds roughly 75,000 distinct CDR3 sequences, with over 9% as singletons. The material sequenced was whole blood. The V call is TRBV12-3 or TRBV12-4, the J call TRBJ2-1; no firm D call. The origin of this receptor is an adult who was a healthcare worker with PCR-confirmed SARS-CoV-2 infection or an uninfected control (not recorded which). The CDR3 protein is CASNIRTSSYNEQFF. DNA of the CDR3: TGTGCCAGCAATATCCGGACGAGCTCCTACAATGAGCAGTTCTTC.